The clone carrying this T cell receptor (beta chain) was observed a handful of times. Its antigen is still unknown. This sample stems from a study of T cell repertoires in cytomegalovirus infection. Across the study: Public TCR beta signatures were indicative of both CMV infection and a matching HLA type.

TCRdb ran MiXCR on the reads and lists one entry per CDR3 protein. The sample has about 160,000 distinct CDR3 sequences, roughly 17% seen once. Looked up from germline, CDR1 is MNHEY and CDR2 is SMNVEV (reference sequence). The CDR3 sequence is 13 residues long. V was cut by 0 bases and J by 9 bases, with 9 bases left in between. Regarding the study as a whole: Within the response measured ex vivo, HLA-C-restricted CMV-specific TCR beta clonotypes were dominant. People with CMV and the relevant HLA were identified by cumulative public TCR beta family frequency.

Sequenced: CD8+ T cells from PBMCs. This chain links TRBV27 with TRBJ1-5; D not resolved. The TCR sequence derives from a human donor in good health (CMV status not recorded). Some clones in this sample may be carry-over from other donors' samples. The CDR3 coding sequence is TGTGCCAGCAGTTTATCGATAGGATGGCCCCAGCATTTT. Residues: CASSLSIGWPQHF.